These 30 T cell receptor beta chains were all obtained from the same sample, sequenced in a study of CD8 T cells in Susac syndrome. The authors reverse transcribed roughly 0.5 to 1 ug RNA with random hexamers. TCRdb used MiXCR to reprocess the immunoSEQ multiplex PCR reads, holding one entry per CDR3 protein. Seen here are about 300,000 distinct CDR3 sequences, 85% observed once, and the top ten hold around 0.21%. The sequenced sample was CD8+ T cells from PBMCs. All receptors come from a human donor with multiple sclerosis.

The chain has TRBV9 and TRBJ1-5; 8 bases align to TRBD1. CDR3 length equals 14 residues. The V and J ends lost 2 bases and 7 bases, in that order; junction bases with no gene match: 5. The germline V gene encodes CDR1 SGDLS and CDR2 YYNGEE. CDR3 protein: CASSVGQGVQPQHF. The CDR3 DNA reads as TGTGCCAGCAGCGTCGGACAGGGAGTGCAGCCCCAGCATTTT.

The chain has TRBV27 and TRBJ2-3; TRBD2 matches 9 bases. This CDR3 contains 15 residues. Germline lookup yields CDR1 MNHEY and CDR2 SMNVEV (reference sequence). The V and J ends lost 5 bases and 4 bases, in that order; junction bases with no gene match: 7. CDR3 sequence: CASSLGTSPADTQYF. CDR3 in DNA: TGTGCCAGCAGTCTCGGGACTAGCCCCGCAGATACGCAGTATTTT.

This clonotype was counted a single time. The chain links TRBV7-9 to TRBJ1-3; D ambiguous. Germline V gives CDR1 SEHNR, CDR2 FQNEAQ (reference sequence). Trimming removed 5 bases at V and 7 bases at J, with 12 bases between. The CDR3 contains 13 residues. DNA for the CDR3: TGTGCCAGCAGCCTCATACTGGGGAACACCATATATTTT. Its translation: CASSLILGNTIYF. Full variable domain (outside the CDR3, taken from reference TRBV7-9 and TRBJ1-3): DTGVSQNPRHKITKRGQNVTFRCDPISEHNRLYWYRQTLGQGPEFLTYFQNEAQLEKSRLLSDRFSAERPKGSFSTLEIQRTEQGDSAMYLCASSLILGNTIYFGEGSWLTVV.

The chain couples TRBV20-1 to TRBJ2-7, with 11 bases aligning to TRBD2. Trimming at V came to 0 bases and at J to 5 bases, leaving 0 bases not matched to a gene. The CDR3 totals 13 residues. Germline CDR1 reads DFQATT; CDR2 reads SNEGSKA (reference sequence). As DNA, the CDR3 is TGCAGTGCTAGAGAACTAGCGGGAGACGAGCAGTACTTC. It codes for CSARELAGDEQYF.

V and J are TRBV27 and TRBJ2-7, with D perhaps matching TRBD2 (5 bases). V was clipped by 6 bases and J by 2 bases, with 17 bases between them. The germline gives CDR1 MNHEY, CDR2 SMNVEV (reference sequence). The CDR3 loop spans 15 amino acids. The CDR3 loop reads CASRGGGEGTYEQYF. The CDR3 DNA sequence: TGTGCCAGCAGGGGTGGTGGCGAGGGTACCTACGAGCAGTACTTC.

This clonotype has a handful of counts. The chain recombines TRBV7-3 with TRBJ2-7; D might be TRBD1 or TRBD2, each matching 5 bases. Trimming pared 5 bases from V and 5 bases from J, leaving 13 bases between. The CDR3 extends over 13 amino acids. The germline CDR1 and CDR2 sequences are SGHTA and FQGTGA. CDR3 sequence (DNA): TGTGCCAGCAGCCAACCTCCGGGGCACGAGCAGTACTTC. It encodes CASSQPPGHEQYF.

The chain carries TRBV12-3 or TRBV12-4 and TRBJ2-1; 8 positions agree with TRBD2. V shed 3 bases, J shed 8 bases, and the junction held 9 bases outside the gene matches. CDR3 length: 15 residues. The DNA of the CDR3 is TGTGCCAGCAGTTTTGGAACTAGCGGAGGGTATGAGCAGTTCTTC. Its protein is CASSFGTSGGYEQFF.

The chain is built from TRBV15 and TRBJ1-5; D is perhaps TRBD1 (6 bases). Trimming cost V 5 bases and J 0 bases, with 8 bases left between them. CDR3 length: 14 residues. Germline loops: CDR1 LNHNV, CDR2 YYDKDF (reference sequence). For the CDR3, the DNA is TGTGCCACCAGCTACAGGGATAGCAATCAGCCCCAGCATTTT. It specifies CATSYRDSNQPQHF.

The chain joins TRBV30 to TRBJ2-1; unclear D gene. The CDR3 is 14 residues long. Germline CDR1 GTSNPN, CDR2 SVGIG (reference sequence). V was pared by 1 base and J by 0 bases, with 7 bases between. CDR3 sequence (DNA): TGTGCCTGGAGTGCCGAAAGCTCCTACAATGAGCAGTTCTTC. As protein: CAWSAESSYNEQFF.

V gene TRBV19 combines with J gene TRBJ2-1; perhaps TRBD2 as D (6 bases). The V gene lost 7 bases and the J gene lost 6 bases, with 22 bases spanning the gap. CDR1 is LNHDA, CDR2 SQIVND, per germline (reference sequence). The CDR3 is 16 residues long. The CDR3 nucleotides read TGTGCCAGTAACGAACGATTCAGCGGGTCGTTCAATGAGCAGTTCTTC. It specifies CASNERFSGSFNEQFF.

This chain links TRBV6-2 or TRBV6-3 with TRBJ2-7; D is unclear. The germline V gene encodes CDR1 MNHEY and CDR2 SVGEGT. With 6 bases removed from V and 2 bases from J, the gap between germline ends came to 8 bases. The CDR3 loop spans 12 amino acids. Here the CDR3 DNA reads TGTGCCAGCAGCGCGTCGACCTACGAGCAGTACTTC. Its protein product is CASSASTYEQYF.

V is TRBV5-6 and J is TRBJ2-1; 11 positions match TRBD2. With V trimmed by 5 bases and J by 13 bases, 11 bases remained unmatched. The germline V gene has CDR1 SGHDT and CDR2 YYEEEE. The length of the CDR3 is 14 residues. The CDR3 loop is CASSGVGLAGGQFF. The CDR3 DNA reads TGTGCCAGCAGTGGGGTTGGGCTAGCGGGAGGACAGTTCTTC.

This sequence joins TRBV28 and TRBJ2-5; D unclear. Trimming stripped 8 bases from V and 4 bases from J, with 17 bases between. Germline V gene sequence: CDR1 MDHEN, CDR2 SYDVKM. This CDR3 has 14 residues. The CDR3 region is CASRNNLRRETQYF. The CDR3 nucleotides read TGTGCCAGCCGAAACAACCTGAGGAGAGAGACCCAGTACTTC.

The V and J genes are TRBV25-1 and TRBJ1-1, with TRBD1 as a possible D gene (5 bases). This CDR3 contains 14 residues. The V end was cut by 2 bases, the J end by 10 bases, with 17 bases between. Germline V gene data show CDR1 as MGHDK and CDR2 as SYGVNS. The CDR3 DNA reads TGTGCCAGCAGTGAAACCGGGGGAACGATTGGAGCTTTCTTT. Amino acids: CASSETGGTIGAFF.

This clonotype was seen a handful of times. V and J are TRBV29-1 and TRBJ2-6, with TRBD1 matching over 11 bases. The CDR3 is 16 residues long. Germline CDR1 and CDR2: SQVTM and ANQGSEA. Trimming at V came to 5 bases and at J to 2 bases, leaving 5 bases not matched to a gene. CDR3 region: CSVRDRGKAGANVLTF. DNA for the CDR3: TGCAGCGTTAGGGACAGGGGGAAGGCTGGGGCCAACGTCCTGACTTTC.

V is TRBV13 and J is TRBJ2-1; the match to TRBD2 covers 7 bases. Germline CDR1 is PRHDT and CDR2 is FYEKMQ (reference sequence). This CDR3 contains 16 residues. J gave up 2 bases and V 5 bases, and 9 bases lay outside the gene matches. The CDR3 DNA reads TGTGCCAGCAGCCCTGAGGGCGGGGGAACCTACAATGAGCAGTTCTTC. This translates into CASSPEGGGTYNEQFF.

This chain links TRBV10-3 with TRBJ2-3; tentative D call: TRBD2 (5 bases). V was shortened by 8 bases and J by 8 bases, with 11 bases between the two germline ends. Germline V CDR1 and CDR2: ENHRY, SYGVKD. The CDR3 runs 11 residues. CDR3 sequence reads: CAIGPAGTQYF. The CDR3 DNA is TGTGCCATCGGCCCGGCGGGTACGCAGTATTTT.

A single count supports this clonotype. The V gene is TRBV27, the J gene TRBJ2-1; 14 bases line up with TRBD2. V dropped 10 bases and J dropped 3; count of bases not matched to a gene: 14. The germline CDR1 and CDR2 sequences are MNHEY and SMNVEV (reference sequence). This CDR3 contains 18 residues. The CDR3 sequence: CATAQGLAGVPFYNEQFF. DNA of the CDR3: TGTGCCACCGCACAGGGACTAGCGGGAGTTCCCTTCTACAATGAGCAGTTCTTC.

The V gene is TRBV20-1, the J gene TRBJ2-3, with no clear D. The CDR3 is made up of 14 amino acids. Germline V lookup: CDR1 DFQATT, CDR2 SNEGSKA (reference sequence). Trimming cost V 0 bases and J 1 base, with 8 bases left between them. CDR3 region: CSARDVERTDTQYF. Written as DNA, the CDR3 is TGCAGTGCTAGAGACGTGGAACGCACAGATACGCAGTATTTT.

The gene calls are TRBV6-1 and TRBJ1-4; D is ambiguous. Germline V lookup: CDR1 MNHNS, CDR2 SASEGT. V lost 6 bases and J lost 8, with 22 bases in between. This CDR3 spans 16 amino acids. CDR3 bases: TGTGCCAGCAGCCTAAGGTTCGGCAGCGACCCCGAAAAACTGTTTTTT. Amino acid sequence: CASSLRFGSDPEKLFF.

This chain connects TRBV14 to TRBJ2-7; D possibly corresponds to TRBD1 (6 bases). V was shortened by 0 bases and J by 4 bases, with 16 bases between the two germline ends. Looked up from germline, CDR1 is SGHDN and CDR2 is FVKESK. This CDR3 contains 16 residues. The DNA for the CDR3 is TGTGCCAGCAGCCAAGAATTTTTGGGGGCCACTTACGAGCAGTACTTC. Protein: CASSQEFLGATYEQYF. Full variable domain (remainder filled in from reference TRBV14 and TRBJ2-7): EAGVTQFPSHSVIEKGQTVTLRCDPISGHDNLYWYRRVMGKEIKFLLHFVKESKQDESGMPNNRFLAERTGGTYSTLKVQPAELEDSGVYFCASSQEFLGATYEQYFGPGTRLTVT.

Written as DNA, the CDR3 is TGTGCCAGCAGTTTTGGGGCAGGGACCGGCTACACCTTC. Translation: CASSFGAGTGYTF. The V and J genes are TRBV27 and TRBJ1-2, with a tentative D call TRBD1 (5 bases). The ends were cut back, 3 bases at V and 8 bases at J, with 13 bases in the middle. Per germline, CDR1 MNHEY and CDR2 SMNVEV (reference sequence). The CDR3 runs 13 residues.

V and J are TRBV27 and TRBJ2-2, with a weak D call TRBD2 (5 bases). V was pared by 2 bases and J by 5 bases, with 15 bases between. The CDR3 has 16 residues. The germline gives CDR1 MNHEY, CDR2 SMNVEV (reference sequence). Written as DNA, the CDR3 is TGTGCCAGCAGTTTAGTCTTCGCCTCGGGAACCGGGGAGCTGTTTTTT. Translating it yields CASSLVFASGTGELFF.

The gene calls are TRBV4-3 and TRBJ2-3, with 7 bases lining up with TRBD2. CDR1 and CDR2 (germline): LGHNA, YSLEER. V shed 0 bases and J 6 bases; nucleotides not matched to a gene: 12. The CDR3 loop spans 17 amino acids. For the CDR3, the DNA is TGCGCCAGCAGCCAAGAGGAGGTCGCGGGAGTAGTGGATACGCAGTATTTT. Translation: CASSQEEVAGVVDTQYF.

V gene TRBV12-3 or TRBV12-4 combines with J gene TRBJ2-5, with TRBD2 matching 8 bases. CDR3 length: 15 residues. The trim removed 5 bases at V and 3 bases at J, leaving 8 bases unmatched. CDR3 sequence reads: CASSISGIGEETQYF. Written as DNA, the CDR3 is TGTGCCAGCAGTATTAGCGGGATAGGGGAAGAGACCCAGTACTTC.

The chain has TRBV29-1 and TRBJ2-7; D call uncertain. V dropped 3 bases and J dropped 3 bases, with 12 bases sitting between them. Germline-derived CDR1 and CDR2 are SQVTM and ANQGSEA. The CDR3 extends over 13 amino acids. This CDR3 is CSVELGNLYEQYF. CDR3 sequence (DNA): TGCAGCGTTGAGTTGGGGAACCTCTACGAGCAGTACTTC.

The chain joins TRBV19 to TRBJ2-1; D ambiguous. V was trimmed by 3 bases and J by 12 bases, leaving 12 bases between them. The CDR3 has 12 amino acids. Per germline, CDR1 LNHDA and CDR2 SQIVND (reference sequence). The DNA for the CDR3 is TGTGCCAGTAGTATGGGTGCGATTGTGCAGTTCTTC. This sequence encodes CASSMGAIVQFF.

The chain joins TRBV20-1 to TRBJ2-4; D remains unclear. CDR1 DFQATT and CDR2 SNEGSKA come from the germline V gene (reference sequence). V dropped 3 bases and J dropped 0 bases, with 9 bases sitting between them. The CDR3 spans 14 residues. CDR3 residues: CSASRTPAKNIQYF. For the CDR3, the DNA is TGCAGTGCTAGTCGGACCCCAGCCAAAAACATTCAGTACTTC.

CDR3 nucleotide sequence: TGTGCCAGCAGTCTCGAGTTTAGATCGTGGTGGGAATTTGAAGCTTTCTTT. This gives the protein CASSLEFRSWWEFEAFF. The V call is TRBV6-5, the J call TRBJ1-1, with D hard to call. The CDR3 runs to 17 residues. V was trimmed by 5 bases and J by 7 bases, leaving 26 bases between them. The germline CDR1 and CDR2 sequences are MNHEY and SVGAGI.

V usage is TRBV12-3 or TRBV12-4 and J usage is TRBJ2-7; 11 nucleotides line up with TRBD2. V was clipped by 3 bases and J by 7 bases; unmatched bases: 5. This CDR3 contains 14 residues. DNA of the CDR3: TGTGCCAGCAGTTTGGTACTAGCGGGAGCAGAGCAGTACTTC. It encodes CASSLVLAGAEQYF.